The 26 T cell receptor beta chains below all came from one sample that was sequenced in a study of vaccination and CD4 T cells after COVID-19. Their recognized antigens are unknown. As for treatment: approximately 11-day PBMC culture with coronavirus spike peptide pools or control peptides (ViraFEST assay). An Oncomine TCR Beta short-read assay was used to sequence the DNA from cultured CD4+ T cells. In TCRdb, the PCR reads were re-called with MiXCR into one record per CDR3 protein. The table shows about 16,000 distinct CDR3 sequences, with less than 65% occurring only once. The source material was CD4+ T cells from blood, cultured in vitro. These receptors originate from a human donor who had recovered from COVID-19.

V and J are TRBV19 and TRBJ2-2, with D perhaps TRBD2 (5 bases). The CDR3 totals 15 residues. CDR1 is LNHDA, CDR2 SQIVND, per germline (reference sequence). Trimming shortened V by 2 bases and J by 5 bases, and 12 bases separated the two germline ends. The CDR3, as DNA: TGTGCCAGTAGTATACCCGAGACTATGACCGGGGAGCTGTTTTTT. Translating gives CASSIPETMTGELFF.

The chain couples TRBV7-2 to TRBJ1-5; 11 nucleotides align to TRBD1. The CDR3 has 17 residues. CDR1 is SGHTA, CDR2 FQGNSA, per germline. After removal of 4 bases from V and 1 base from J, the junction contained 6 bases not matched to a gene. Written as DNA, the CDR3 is TGTGCCAGCAGCTGGACCGGGACAGGGGGAAGCAATCAGCCCCAGCATTTT. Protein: CASSWTGTGGSNQPQHF.

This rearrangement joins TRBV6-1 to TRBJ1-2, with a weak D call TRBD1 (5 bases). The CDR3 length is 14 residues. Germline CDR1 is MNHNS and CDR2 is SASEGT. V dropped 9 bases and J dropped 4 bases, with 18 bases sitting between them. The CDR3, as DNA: TGTGCCAGTAGGAGGGACCGCGGCTTCTATGGCTACACCTTC. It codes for CASRRDRGFYGYTF.

As DNA, the CDR3 is TGCAGTGCTAGGTTCGGCGCGGGACAGCGCGGCACAGATACGCAGTATTTT. It codes for CSARFGAGQRGTDTQYF. This chain uses TRBV20-1 with TRBJ2-3; D possibly corresponds to TRBD1 (7 bases). Trimming removed 3 bases at V and 1 base at J, with 20 bases between. Germline CDR1 reads DFQATT; CDR2 reads SNEGSKA (reference sequence). The CDR3 runs to 17 residues.

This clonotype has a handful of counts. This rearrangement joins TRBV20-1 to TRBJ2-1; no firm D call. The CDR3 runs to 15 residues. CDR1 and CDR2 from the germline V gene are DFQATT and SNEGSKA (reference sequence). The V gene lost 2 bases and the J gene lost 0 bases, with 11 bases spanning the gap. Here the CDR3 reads CSARSTPSSYNEQFF. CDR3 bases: TGCAGTGCTAGATCGACCCCGAGCTCCTACAATGAGCAGTTCTTC.

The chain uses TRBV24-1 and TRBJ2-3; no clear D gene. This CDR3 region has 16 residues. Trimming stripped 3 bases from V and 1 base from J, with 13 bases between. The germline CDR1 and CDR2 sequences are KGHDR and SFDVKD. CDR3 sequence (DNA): TGTGCCACCAGTGATGTAGGAGCCGGACGCACAGATACGCAGTATTTT. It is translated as CATSDVGAGRTDTQYF.

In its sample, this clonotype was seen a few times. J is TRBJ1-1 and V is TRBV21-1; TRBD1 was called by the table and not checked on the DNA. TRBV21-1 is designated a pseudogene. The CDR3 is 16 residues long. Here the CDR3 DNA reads TGTGCCAGCAGCAAAGGGGACGGGGGTTTGAACACTGAAGCTTTCTTT. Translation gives CASSKGDGGLNTEAFF.

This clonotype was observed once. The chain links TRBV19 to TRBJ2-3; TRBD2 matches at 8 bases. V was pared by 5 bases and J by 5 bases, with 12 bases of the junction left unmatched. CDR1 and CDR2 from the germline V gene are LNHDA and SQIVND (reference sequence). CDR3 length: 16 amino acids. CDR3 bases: TGTGCCAGTAGTCCCCTCCGCGGGGGGAGGGGAGATACGCAGTATTTT. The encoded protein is CASSPLRGGRGDTQYF.

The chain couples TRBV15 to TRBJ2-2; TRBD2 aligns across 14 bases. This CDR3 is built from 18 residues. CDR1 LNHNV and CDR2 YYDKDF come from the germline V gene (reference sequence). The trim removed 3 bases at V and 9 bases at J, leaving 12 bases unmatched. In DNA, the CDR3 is TGTGCCACCAGCAGTTCCCACCCGGGACTAGCGGGAGTTAGGGAGCTGTTTTTT. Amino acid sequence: CATSSSHPGLAGVRELFF. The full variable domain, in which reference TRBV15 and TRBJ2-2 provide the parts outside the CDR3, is DAMVIQNPRYQVTQFGKPVTLSCSQTLNHNVMYWYQQKSSQAPKLLFHYYDKDFNNEADTPDNFQSRRPNTSFCFLDIRSPGLGDTAMYLCATSSSHPGLAGVRELFFGEGSRLTVL.

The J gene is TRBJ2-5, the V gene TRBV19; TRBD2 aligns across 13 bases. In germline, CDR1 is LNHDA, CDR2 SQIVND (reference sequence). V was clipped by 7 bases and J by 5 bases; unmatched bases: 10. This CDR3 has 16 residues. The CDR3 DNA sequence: TGTGCCAGTAAACGAGAACTAGCGGGGGGGCCCGAGACCCAGTACTTC. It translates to CASKRELAGGPETQYF.

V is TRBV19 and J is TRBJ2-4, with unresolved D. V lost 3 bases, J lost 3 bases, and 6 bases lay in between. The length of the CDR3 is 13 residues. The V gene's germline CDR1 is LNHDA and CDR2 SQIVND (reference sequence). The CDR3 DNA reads TGTGCCAGTAGTATCAGGTTCAAAAACATTCAGTACTTC. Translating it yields CASSIRFKNIQYF.

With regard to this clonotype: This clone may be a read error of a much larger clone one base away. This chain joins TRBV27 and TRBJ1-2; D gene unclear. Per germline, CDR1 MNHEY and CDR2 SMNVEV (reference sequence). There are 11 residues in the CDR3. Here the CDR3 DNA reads TGTGTCAGCCGGGCCCGATATGGCTACACCTTC. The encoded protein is CVSRARYGYTF.

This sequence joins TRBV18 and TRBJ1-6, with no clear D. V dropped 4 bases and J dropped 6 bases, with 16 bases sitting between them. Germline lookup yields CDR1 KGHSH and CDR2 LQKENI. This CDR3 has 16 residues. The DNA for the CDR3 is TGTGCCAGCTCACACTCGGCCCGAACTCTTAATTCACCCCTCCACTTT. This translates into CASSHSARTLNSPLHF.

CDR3 protein: CASRLSPTEAFF. CDR3 in DNA: TGTGCCAGCAGGCTAAGCCCCACTGAAGCTTTCTTT. The chain is built from TRBV28 and TRBJ1-1; D is uncertain. The ends were cut back, 6 bases at V and 4 bases at J, with 9 bases in the middle. The CDR3 covers 12 residues. Germline lookup yields CDR1 MDHEN and CDR2 SYDVKM.

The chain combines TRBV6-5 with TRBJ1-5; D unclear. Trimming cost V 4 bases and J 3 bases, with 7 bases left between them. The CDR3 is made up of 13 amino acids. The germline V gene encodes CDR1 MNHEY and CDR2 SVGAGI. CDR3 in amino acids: CASSSRTNQPQHF. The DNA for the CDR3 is TGTGCCAGCAGTTCCAGGACCAATCAGCCCCAGCATTTT.

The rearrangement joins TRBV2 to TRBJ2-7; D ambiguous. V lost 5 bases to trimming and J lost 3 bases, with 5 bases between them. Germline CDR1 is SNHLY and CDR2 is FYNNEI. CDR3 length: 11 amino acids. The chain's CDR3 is CASSYNYEQYF. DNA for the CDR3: TGTGCCAGCAGTTACAACTACGAGCAGTACTTC. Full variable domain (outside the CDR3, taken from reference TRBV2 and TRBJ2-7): EPEVTQTPSHQVTQMGQEVILRCVPISNHLYFYWYRQILGQKVEFLVSFYNNEISEKSEIFDDQFSVERPDGSNFTLKIRSTKLEDSAMYFCASSYNYEQYFGPGTRLTVT.

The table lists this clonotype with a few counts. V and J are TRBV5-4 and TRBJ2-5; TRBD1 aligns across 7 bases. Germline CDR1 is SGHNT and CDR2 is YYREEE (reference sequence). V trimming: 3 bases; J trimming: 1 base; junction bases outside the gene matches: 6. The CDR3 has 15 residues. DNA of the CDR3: TGTGCCAGCAGCTCCCGAGACAGGGCCCAAGAGACCCAGTACTTC. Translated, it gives CASSSRDRAQETQYF.

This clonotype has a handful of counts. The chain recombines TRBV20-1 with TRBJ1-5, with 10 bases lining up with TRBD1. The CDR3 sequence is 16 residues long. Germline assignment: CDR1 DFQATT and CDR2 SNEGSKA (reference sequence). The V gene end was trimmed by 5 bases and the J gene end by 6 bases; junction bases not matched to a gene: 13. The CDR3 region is CSAPDSGTGASQPQHF. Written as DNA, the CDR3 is TGCAGTGCTCCCGACTCCGGGACAGGGGCCTCTCAGCCCCAGCATTTT.

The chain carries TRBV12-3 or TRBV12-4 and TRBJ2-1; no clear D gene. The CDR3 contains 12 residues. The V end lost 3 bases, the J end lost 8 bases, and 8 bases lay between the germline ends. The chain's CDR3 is CASSFYTDEQFF. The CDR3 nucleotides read TGTGCCAGCAGTTTCTACACTGATGAGCAGTTCTTC.

The CDR3 nucleotides read TGTGCCAGCAGCCCCCCAGGCAGGGGTGCCATATATTTT. Its translation: CASSPPGRGAIYF. The J gene is TRBJ1-3, the V gene TRBV28; the D gene is possibly TRBD1 (6 bases). Germline lookup yields CDR1 MDHEN and CDR2 SYDVKM. Trimming removed 6 bases at V and 11 bases at J, with 17 bases between. This CDR3 is 13 amino acids long.

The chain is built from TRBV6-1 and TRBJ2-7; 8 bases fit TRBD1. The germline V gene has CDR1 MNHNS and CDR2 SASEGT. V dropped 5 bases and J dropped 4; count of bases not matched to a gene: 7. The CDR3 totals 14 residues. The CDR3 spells CASSPRQGWYEQYF. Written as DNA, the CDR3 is TGTGCCAGCAGTCCCCGACAGGGGTGGTACGAGCAGTACTTC.

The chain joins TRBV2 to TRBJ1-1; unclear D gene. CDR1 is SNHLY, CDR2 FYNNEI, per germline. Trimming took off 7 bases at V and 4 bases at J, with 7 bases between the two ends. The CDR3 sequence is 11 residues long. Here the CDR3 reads CASKILTEAFF. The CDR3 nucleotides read TGTGCCAGCAAGATTCTCACTGAAGCTTTCTTT.

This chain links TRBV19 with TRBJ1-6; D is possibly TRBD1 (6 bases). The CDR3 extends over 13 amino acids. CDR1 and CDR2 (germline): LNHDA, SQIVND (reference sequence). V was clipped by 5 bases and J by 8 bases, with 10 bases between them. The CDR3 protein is CASSYQGHSPLHF. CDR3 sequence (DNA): TGTGCCAGTAGTTACCAGGGGCATTCACCCCTCCACTTT.

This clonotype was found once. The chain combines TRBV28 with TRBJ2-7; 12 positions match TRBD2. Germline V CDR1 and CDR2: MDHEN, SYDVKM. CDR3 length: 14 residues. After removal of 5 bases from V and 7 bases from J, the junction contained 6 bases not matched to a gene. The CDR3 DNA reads TGTGCCAGCAGTAGACTAGCGGGAGTTTATGAGCAGTACTTC. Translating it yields CASSRLAGVYEQYF.

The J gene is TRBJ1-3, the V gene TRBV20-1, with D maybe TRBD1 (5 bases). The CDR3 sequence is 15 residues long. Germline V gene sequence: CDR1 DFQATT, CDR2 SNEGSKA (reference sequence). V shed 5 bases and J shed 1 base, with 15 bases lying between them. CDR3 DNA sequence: TGCAGTGCTTACAGACCCGGGACGTCTGGAAACACCATATATTTT. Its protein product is CSAYRPGTSGNTIYF.

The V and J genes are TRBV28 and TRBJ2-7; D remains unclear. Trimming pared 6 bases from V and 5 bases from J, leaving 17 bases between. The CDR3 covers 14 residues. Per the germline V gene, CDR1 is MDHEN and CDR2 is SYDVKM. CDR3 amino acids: CASSQLGWSNEQYF. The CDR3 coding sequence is TGTGCCAGCAGCCAGTTGGGGTGGTCTAACGAGCAGTACTTC.